This T cell receptor (beta chain) was observed in a study of T-cell memory formation after mild COVID-19. Points from the study as a whole: Within pre-infection memory, some responding clones were found, suggesting cross-reactive memory joined. Shrinking CD4+ clones were chiefly CM and EM; CD8+ ones were chiefly EMRA.

Germline V gene lookup returns CDR1 SEHNR and CDR2 FQNEAQ (reference sequence). The CDR3 sequence is 13 residues long. A note on this clonotype: Its cognate antigen is unknown. Possible read error: a much larger clone is one base away.

5'RACE primed from the constant segment yielded TCR alpha and TCR beta cDNA libraries bearing sample barcodes and UMIs. Each CDR3 protein gets one entry after TCRdb re-called the 5' RACE reads with MiXCR. This sample carries some 40,000 distinct CDR3 sequences, 6% to 6.5% of them seen once, and the ten largest clones take 0.65% to 0.9%. The rearrangement joins TRBV7-9 to TRBJ2-7; D not certain. The clonotype originates from an adult who had mild COVID-19 (a few samples of this study predate the infection). Cell type and time point are not known. The sequencing input was PBMCs or a T cell subset sorted from them (not recorded which). CDR3 in amino acids: CDSSSDTIYEQYF. The CDR3 nucleotides read TGTGACAGCAGCTCAGATACCATCTACGAGCAGTACTTC. Supplemented by reference TRBV7-9 and TRBJ2-7, the full variable domain reads DTGVSQNPRHKITKRGQNVTFRCDPISEHNRLYWYRQTLGQGPEFLTYFQNEAQLEKSRLLSDRFSAERPKGSFSTLEIQRTEQGDSAMYLCDSSSDTIYEQYFGPGTRLTVT.